The 25 T cell receptor beta chains listed next were all sequenced from one sample in a study of metastatic and nonmetastatic thyroid tumors. Each patient came to thyroid surgery without any prior treatment (of any kind). TCRdb reprocessed the PCR reads using MiXCR. This sample has tens of thousands of clones, with 9.5% to 15% found just once. Material for sequencing was tumor tissue. These TCRs come from a female donor with papillary thyroid cancer or a benign thyroid nodule (not recorded which). Some clones in this sample may be carry-over from other donors' samples.

This clone was picked up many times. The rearrangement links TRBV15 to TRBJ2-1, with 7 nucleotides matching TRBD2. Germline V CDR1 and CDR2: LNHNV, YYDKDF (reference sequence). The V gene end was trimmed by 2 bases and the J gene end by 5 bases; junction bases not matched to a gene: 3. CDR3 length equals 14 residues. The CDR3 sequence is CATSRPGGHNEQFF. The CDR3 coding sequence is TGTGCCACCAGCAGACCGGGGGGTCACAATGAGCAGTTCTTC.

Concerning this clone itself: This may come from a read error, since a much larger clone is one base off. This chain links TRBV2 with TRBJ1-1; unclear D gene. Germline CDR1 and CDR2: SNHLY and FYNNEI. The CDR3 runs to 13 residues. V lost 6 bases and J 4 bases, leaving 12 bases between the germline ends. CDR3 sequence: CASSGRFSTEAFF. CDR3 DNA sequence: TGTGCCAGCAGCGGTAGATTCAGCACTGAAGCTTTCTTT.

A remark on this clone: One base away lies a much larger clone, so this may be a sequencing read error. V and J are TRBV2 and TRBJ2-2, with D unresolved. This CDR3 contains 16 residues. The V end was cut by 7 bases, the J end by 4 bases, with 19 bases between. Germline loops: CDR1 SNHLY, CDR2 FYNNEI. The CDR3 nucleotides are TGTGCCAGCATATTACTGACGCCGAGTGGCACCGGGGAGCTGTTTTTT. Translation: CASILLTPSGTGELFF.

This clone was recorded many times. The chain has TRBV2 and TRBJ2-1, with D hard to call. Germline-derived CDR1 and CDR2 are SNHLY and FYNNEI. This CDR3 spans 13 amino acids. Trimming stripped 7 bases from V and 9 bases from J, with 16 bases between. The chain's CDR3 is CASNYLRSAEQFF. The CDR3 bases are TGTGCCAGCAATTATCTAAGATCCGCTGAGCAGTTCTTC.

This clone has only a few counts. This may be a read error, as it is one base from a much larger clone. Different DNA sequences within this sample yield the same CDR3. The chain uses TRBV12-3 or TRBV12-4 and TRBJ2-3; D is possibly TRBD2 (5 bases). The V gene lost 5 bases and the J gene lost 3 bases, with 18 bases spanning the gap. This CDR3 is built from 16 residues. DNA of the CDR3: TGTGCCAGCAGTCTCTTTGGTGGGAGAGGAACAGATACGCAGTATTTT. Translated: CASSLFGGRGTDTQYF.

This clone was seen many times. CDR3 sequence (DNA): TGCGCCAGCAGCCAGGGACAGGGTTTTTACAATGAGCAGTTCTTC. This gives the protein CASSQGQGFYNEQFF. This chain joins TRBV5-1 and TRBJ2-1; TRBD1 aligns across 9 bases. The CDR3 totals 15 residues. Looked up from germline, CDR1 is SGHRS and CDR2 is YFSETQ. V gave up 4 bases and J gave up 4 bases; unmatched junction bases: 6.

This clone was counted ten times or more. The chain joins TRBV27 to TRBJ1-2; D gene ambiguous. The CDR3 covers 12 residues. The V gene's germline CDR1 is MNHEY and CDR2 SMNVEV (reference sequence). Deletions cut 9 bases from V and 2 bases from J, with 10 bases between. This CDR3 reads CARYGSNYGYTF. The CDR3 DNA follows: TGTGCCAGGTACGGTTCAAACTATGGCTACACCTTC.

There are a few counts of this clone. This rearrangement joins TRBV5-1 to TRBJ2-1; TRBD1 is a possible D gene (6 bases). The CDR3 is 13 amino acids. CDR1 and CDR2 from the germline V gene are SGHRS and YFSETQ. The ends were cut back, 4 bases at V and 5 bases at J, with 10 bases in the middle. The CDR3: CASSEDSHNEQFF. The DNA for the CDR3 is TGCGCCAGCAGCGAGGACAGTCACAATGAGCAGTTCTTC.

In this sample, this clone turned up many times. The rearrangement links TRBV30 to TRBJ1-1; perhaps TRBD1 as D (5 bases). This CDR3 region has 13 residues. Trimming shortened V by 6 bases and J by 5 bases, and 16 bases separated the two germline ends. Germline V gives CDR1 GTSNPN, CDR2 SVGIG (reference sequence). Written as DNA, the CDR3 is TGTGCCTGCCCTCGGGCAGGGCGAACTGAAGCTTTCTTT. This encodes CACPRAGRTEAFF.

This clone showed up many times. The chain links TRBV19 to TRBJ1-2; a possible D gene is TRBD1 (6 bases). V lost 5 bases and J 7 bases, leaving 23 bases between the germline ends. This CDR3 comprises 16 residues. Germline V gives CDR1 LNHDA, CDR2 SQIVND (reference sequence). DNA of the CDR3: TGTGCCAGTAGTCTGCTTTTGGGAGGGGGAACGGTTGGCTACACCTTC. Encoded protein: CASSLLLGGGTVGYTF.

This clone occurred a few times. A much larger clone is a single base away; this may be a read error. Other DNA variants within this sample encode the same CDR3. The gene calls are TRBV7-8 and TRBJ2-1; 8 bases fit TRBD1. The CDR3 covers 13 residues. Germline assignment: CDR1 SGHVS and CDR2 FQNEAQ. CDR3 residues: CASSLHRGNEQFF. CDR3 sequence (DNA): TGCGCCAGCAGCTTACACAGGGGGAATGAGCAGTTCTTC.

The chain joins TRBV6-2 or TRBV6-3 to TRBJ2-6, with D possibly being TRBD2 (5 bases). Trimming stripped 1 base from V and 0 bases from J, with 10 bases between. The germline gives CDR1 MNHEY, CDR2 SVGEGT. This CDR3 has 17 residues. CDR3 region: CASSYYGESSGANVLTF. The CDR3 DNA reads as TGTGCCAGCAGTTACTACGGGGAGAGCTCTGGGGCCAACGTCCTGACTTTC.

This clone has only a few counts. The V and J genes are TRBV4-2 and TRBJ2-7, with 12 bases lining up with TRBD2. The CDR3 runs 17 residues. V shed 1 base and J 4 bases; nucleotides not matched to a gene: 8. Per the germline V gene, CDR1 is LGHNA and CDR2 is YNFKEQ. The CDR3 spells CASSQVSTSGRGYEQYF. The CDR3 region has the DNA TGTGCCAGCAGCCAAGTTTCGACTAGCGGGAGAGGGTACGAGCAGTACTTC.

This clone was detected many times. Within the sample, other DNA sequences also encode this same CDR3. The rearrangement joins TRBV29-1 to TRBJ2-5, with 7 bases lining up with TRBD1. Germline CDR1 is SQVTM and CDR2 is ANQGSEA. Unmatched junction bases numbered 0, after V lost 0 bases and J lost 2 bases. This CDR3 region has 13 residues. The CDR3: CSVEDRGQETQYF. The CDR3 DNA sequence: TGCAGCGTTGAAGACAGGGGGCAAGAGACCCAGTACTTC.

There are many counts of this clone. This same CDR3 is encoded by further DNA sequences in the sample. The V call is TRBV6-1, the J call TRBJ2-5, with D perhaps being TRBD1 or TRBD2 (5 bases each). CDR1 MNHNS and CDR2 SASEGT come from the germline V gene. The V gene lost 10 bases and the J gene lost 4 bases, with 16 bases spanning the gap. The CDR3 contains 13 residues. This chain's CDR3 is CATRDRQLETQYF. CDR3 in DNA: TGTGCCACCCGGGACCGCCAACTAGAGACCCAGTACTTC.

This clone came up many times. V and J are TRBV7-9 and TRBJ1-5; TRBD1 aligns across 8 bases. CDR1 SEHNR and CDR2 FQNEAQ come from the germline V gene (reference sequence). The CDR3 is made up of 16 amino acids. Unmatched junction bases numbered 12, after V lost 6 bases and J lost 5 bases. DNA of the CDR3: TGTGCCAGCAGTTCGACAGGGGTTGTTAGGGATCAGCCCCAGCATTTT. It is translated as CASSSTGVVRDQPQHF.

This clone was observed many times. The chain carries TRBV11-2 and TRBJ2-7, with no clear D. The germline CDR1 and CDR2 sequences are SGHAT and FQNNGV. The CDR3 contains 15 residues. Trimming stripped 3 bases from V and 2 bases from J, with 14 bases between. For the CDR3, the DNA is TGTGCCAGCAGCTTCGGACCCTTTACTACCTACGAGCAGTACTTC. Translated, it gives CASSFGPFTTYEQYF.

This clone was counted many times. V gene TRBV12-3 or TRBV12-4 combines with J gene TRBJ2-7; 14 bases align to TRBD2. The CDR3 has 18 residues. V trimming: 4 bases; J trimming: 3 bases; junction bases outside the gene matches: 11. The CDR3 spells CASSSRGLAGGWGYEQYF. The CDR3 coding sequence is TGTGCCAGCAGTTCCCGAGGACTAGCGGGAGGATGGGGCTACGAGCAGTACTTC.

As for this clone: This may come from a read error, since a much larger clone is one base off. This chain uses TRBV11-2 with TRBJ2-2, with 8 bases aligning to TRBD2. Germline trimming cut 0 bases from V and 6 bases from J; bases unmatched to any gene: 6. The CDR3 has 16 residues. Germline CDR1 is SGHAT and CDR2 is FQNNGV. The CDR3 nucleotides are TGTGCCAGCAGCTTAGATGCGGGAGGATGGTCCGGGGAGCTGTTTTTT. Protein sequence: CASSLDAGGWSGELFF. The full variable domain, its missing parts supplied by reference TRBV11-2 and TRBJ2-2, is EAGVAQSPRYKIIEKRQSVAFWCNPISGHATLYWYQQILGQGPKLLIQFQNNGVVDDSQLPKDRFSAERLKGVDSTLKIQPAKLEDSAVYLCASSLDAGGWSGELFFGEGSRLTVL.

In the case of this clone: A much larger clone lies one base from this, so it may be a read error. The rearrangement links TRBV12-3 or TRBV12-4 to TRBJ1-2; tentative D call: TRBD1 (5 bases). With 1 base removed from V and 6 bases from J, the gap between germline ends came to 9 bases. The CDR3 sequence is 13 residues long. The DNA for the CDR3 is TGTGCCAGCAGTTTAGGGGGGTTGAATGGCTACACCTTC. Its translation is CASSLGGLNGYTF.

This clone came up a few times. A much more abundant neighbour one base away suggests this may be a read error. This sequence joins TRBV6-9 and TRBJ2-5; D is uncertain. The germline gives CDR1 MNHGY, CDR2 SVAAGI. The CDR3 covers 13 residues. The CDR3 is CALSVMNQETQYF. The CDR3 DNA reads as TGTGCCCTATCCGTAATGAATCAAGAGACACAGTACTTC.

This clone was seen ten or more times. The chain recombines TRBV11-3 with TRBJ2-5; TRBD1 agrees at 9 bases. V lost 5 bases, J lost 5 bases, and 9 bases stayed unmatched. This CDR3 comprises 15 residues. Germline loops: CDR1 SGHNT, CDR2 YENEEA. The CDR3 DNA reads as TGTGCCAGCAGCCCCCGGGGACAGGGAGGGGAGACCCAGTACTTC. It codes for CASSPRGQGGETQYF.

Regarding this clone: Given a much more abundant clone one base away, this may be a read error. This chain uses TRBV7-9 with TRBJ2-1; 13 bases map to TRBD2. Germline loops: CDR1 SEHNR, CDR2 FQNEAQ (reference sequence). Germline trimming cut 3 bases from V and 5 bases from J; bases unmatched to any gene: 1. The CDR3 contains 15 residues. CDR3 sequence (DNA): TGTGCCAGCAGCTTGGGACTAGCGGGACACAATGAGCAGTTCTTC. It encodes CASSLGLAGHNEQFF.

This clone was observed a handful of times. A much larger clone sits a single nucleotide away, making a read error possible. The chain uses TRBV19 and TRBJ1-5, with D hard to call. V was trimmed by 6 bases and J by 2 bases, leaving 14 bases between them. Germline CDR1 LNHDA, CDR2 SQIVND (reference sequence). CDR3 length equals 15 residues. The CDR3 DNA follows: TGTGCCAGTAGGGCGGGGTGGATGGGCAATCAGCCCCAGCATTTT. This codes for CASRAGWMGNQPQHF. The entire variable domain, with the rest obtained from reference TRBV19 and TRBJ1-5, is as follows: DGGITQSPKYLFRKEGQNVTLSCEQNLNHDAMYWYRQDPGQGLRLIYYSQIVNDFQKGDIAEGYSVSREKKESFPLTVTSAQKNPTAFYLCASRAGWMGNQPQHFGDGTRLSIL.

This clone was counted at least ten times. This chain connects TRBV29-1 to TRBJ2-1, with 8 bases fitting TRBD2. The trim removed 3 bases at V and 2 bases at J, leaving 6 bases unmatched. Germline CDR1 and CDR2: SQVTM and ANQGSEA. This CDR3 comprises 15 residues. CDR3 bases: TGCAGCGTTGATCGCGGGAGGTCCACCTACAATGAGCAGTTCTTC. Protein product: CSVDRGRSTYNEQFF.